The 10 T cell receptor beta chains in this list originate from one sample, sequenced in a study of T cell responses to AZD1222 COVID-19 vaccine. This table comes from immunoSEQ multiplex PCR, and its TCRdb copy is limited to in-frame clones, with some not included. The sample holds 100,000 to 150,000 clones, more than 80% seen once. The starting material was peripheral blood, obtained 28 days after the second AZD1222 dose. Receptor source: an adult who received the AZD1222 COVID-19 vaccine.

The rearrangement uses TRBV9 and TRBJ2-2, with 9 bases matching TRBD2. The V segment lost 6 bases and the J segment 9 bases; nucleotides outside the gene matches: 12. The length of the CDR3 is 15 residues. Looked up from germline, CDR1 is SGDLS and CDR2 is YYNGEE. The CDR3 reads CASNLGAGGTRELFF. The DNA of the CDR3 is TGTGCCAGCAACCTTGGGGCGGGGGGGACCCGGGAGCTGTTTTTT. Looking up the rest from reference TRBV9 and TRBJ2-2 gives the full variable domain: DSGVTQTPKHLITATGQRVTLRCSPRSGDLSVYWYQQSLDQGLQFLIQYYNGEERAKGNILERFSAQQFPDLHSELNLSSLELGDSALYFCASNLGAGGTRELFFGEGSRLTVL.

This chain joins TRBV6-1 and TRBJ1-1, with TRBD1 matching over 7 bases. The CDR3 consists of 16 residues. J lost 5 bases, V lost 4 bases, and 13 bases had no gene match. CDR1 and CDR2 from the germline V gene are MNHNS and SASEGT. CDR3 DNA sequence: TGTGCCAGCAGTGCTCGCCGACAGGGCCGGGGAACTGAAGCTTTCTTT. Residues: CASSARRQGRGTEAFF.

The CDR3 bases are TGTGCCAGCAGCTTAACGAAGGGGGGAGCAGATACGCAGTATTTT. As protein: CASSLTKGGADTQYF. The rearrangement links TRBV7-2 to TRBJ2-3; D is tentatively TRBD1 or TRBD2 (6 bases each). This CDR3 comprises 15 residues. CDR1 is SGHTA and CDR2 is FQGNSA in the germline V gene. With 2 bases removed from V and 4 bases from J, the gap between germline ends came to 13 bases.

The chain combines TRBV7-3 with TRBJ2-2, with D perhaps matching TRBD1 (6 bases). This CDR3 is built from 16 residues. CDR1 is SGHTA and CDR2 is FQGTGA in the germline V gene. V lost 2 bases and J lost 4, with 14 bases in between. The CDR3 here is CASSLRVGGVTGELFF. The DNA of the CDR3 is TGTGCCAGCAGCTTACGGGTTGGGGGCGTCACCGGGGAGCTGTTTTTT.

The sample holds a few counts of this clone. V is TRBV28 and J is TRBJ1-1; 7 bases fit TRBD1. This CDR3 region has 15 residues. V trimming: 7 bases; J trimming: 0 bases; junction bases outside the gene matches: 8. Germline CDR1 is MDHEN and CDR2 is SYDVKM. The CDR3 reads CASKRQGGLNTEAFF. The CDR3 region has the DNA TGTGCCAGCAAAAGACAGGGAGGGTTGAACACTGAAGCTTTCTTT.

V and J are TRBV20-1 and TRBJ1-2; no reliable D call. Trimming pared 6 bases from V and 4 bases from J, leaving 9 bases between. The CDR3 is made up of 11 amino acids. Germline V gives CDR1 DFQATT, CDR2 SNEGSKA (reference sequence). In DNA, the CDR3 is TGCAGTGCAGGACGGAGCTATGGCTACACCTTC. It translates to CSAGRSYGYTF.

The genes are TRBV7-3 and TRBJ2-7, with 8 bases that match TRBD1. The CDR3 runs 19 residues. After removal of 0 bases from V and 0 bases from J, the junction contained 13 bases not matched to a gene. Germline lookup yields CDR1 SGHTA and CDR2 FQGTGA. As DNA, the CDR3 is TGTGCCAGCAGCTTAACGGACCGTTTACAGGGGGGAAACTCCTACGAGCAGTACTTC. Translating gives CASSLTDRLQGGNSYEQYF. The complete variable domain, with remaining parts taken from reference TRBV7-3 and TRBJ2-7, reads GAGVSQTPSNKVTEKGKYVELRCDPISGHTALYWYRQSLGQGPEFLIYFQGTGAADDSGLPNDRFFAVRPEGSVSTLKIQRTERGDSAVYLCASSLTDRLQGGNSYEQYFGPGTRLTVT.

The CDR3 DNA is TGTGCCATCTATGGCGGGGGGGCCCGTTCAGATACGCAGTATTTT. Translated, it gives CAIYGGGARSDTQYF. The V gene is TRBV10-3, the J gene TRBJ2-3; the match to TRBD2 covers 9 bases. J lost 4 bases, V lost 8 bases, and 10 bases had no gene match. This CDR3 has 15 residues. Per germline, CDR1 ENHRY and CDR2 SYGVKD.

The chain carries TRBV7-2 and TRBJ2-7, with D hard to call. The CDR3 loop spans 12 amino acids. Trimming left V 5 bases short and J 6 bases short, with 11 bases between. The germline CDR1 and CDR2 sequences are SGHTA and FQGNSA. Here the CDR3 reads CASSLRLGEQYF. CDR3 sequence (DNA): TGTGCCAGCAGCCTCCGCCTCGGCGAGCAGTACTTC.

The rearrangement uses TRBV30 and TRBJ1-6, with a possible D match to TRBD1 (5 bases). The V gene lost 2 bases and the J gene lost 10 bases, with 9 bases spanning the gap. CDR3 size: 12 residues. Germline V gene sequence: CDR1 GTSNPN, CDR2 SVGIG (reference sequence). CDR3 region: CAWSFRDSPLHF. As DNA, the CDR3 is TGTGCCTGGAGTTTTAGGGACTCACCCCTCCACTTT. Full variable domain (rest looked up from reference TRBV30 and TRBJ1-6): SQTIHQWPATLVQPVGSPLSLECTVEGTSNPNLYWYRQAAGRGLQLLFYSVGIGQISSEVPQNLSASRPQDRQFILSSKKLLLSDSGFYLCAWSFRDSPLHFGNGTRLTVT.